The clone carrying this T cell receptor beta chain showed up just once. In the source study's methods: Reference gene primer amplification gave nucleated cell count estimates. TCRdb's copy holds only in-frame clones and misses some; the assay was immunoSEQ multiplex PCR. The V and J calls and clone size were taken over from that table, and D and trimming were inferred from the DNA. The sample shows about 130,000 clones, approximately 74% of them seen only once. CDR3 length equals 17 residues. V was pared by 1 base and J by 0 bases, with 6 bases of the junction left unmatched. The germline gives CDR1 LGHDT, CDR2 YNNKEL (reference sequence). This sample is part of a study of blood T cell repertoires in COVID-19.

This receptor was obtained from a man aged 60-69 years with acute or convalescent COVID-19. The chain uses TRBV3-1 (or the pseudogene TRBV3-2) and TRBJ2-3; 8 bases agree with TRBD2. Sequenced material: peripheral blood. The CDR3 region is CASSQALAETSTDTQYF. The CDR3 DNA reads TGTGCCAGCAGCCAAGCACTAGCGGAGACTAGCACAGATACGCAGTATTTT.